The next 18 T cell receptor beta chains were all read from a single sample in a study of blood T cell repertoires in COVID-19. TCRdb's copy holds only in-frame clones and misses some; the assay was immunoSEQ multiplex PCR. The table has tens of thousands of clones, about 89% seen once. The specimen sequenced was peripheral blood. Receptor source: a man in his fifties or sixties with COVID-19, enrolled during active disease.

CDR3 nucleotide sequence: TGTGCCAGCAGCGTAGGGTTTTTGGTCGGAAGCGTATGGCAAGAGACCCAGTACTTC. Amino acids: CASSVGFLVGSVWQETQYF. The V and J genes are TRBV9 and TRBJ2-5; D unclear. CDR3 length: 19 amino acids. The V and J ends lost 0 bases and 2 bases respectively, with 23 bases between them. Germline-derived CDR1 and CDR2 are SGDLS and YYNGEE.

This chain joins TRBV27 and TRBJ1-6; D uncertain. Germline V CDR1 and CDR2: MNHEY, SMNVEV (reference sequence). This CDR3 has 15 residues. The V end was cut by 5 bases, the J end by 7 bases, with 15 bases between. This chain's CDR3 is CASSPDSRRNSPLHF. CDR3 DNA sequence: TGTGCCAGCAGTCCCGATTCTCGGCGGAATTCACCCCTCCACTTT.

There are a few counts of this clone. This sequence joins TRBV5-8 and TRBJ1-3; D gene ambiguous. Germline-derived CDR1 and CDR2 are SGHTS and YDEGEE. The CDR3 totals 15 residues. Trimming left V 0 bases short and J 0 bases short, with 7 bases between. CDR3: CASSLGGRSGNTIYF. The CDR3 DNA sequence: TGTGCCAGCAGCTTGGGAGGCCGCTCTGGAAACACCATATATTTT.

The rearrangement links TRBV27 to TRBJ2-7, with 9 bases lining up with TRBD1. The CDR3 sequence is 15 residues long. V gave up 4 bases and J gave up 2 bases; unmatched junction bases: 6. Germline CDR1 and CDR2: MNHEY and SMNVEV (reference sequence). The CDR3 here is CASSSGTGRTYEQYF. For the CDR3, the DNA is TGTGCCAGCAGTTCCGGGACAGGGCGAACCTACGAGCAGTACTTC.

The rearrangement uses TRBV2 and TRBJ2-1, with TRBD2 matching over 10 bases. With V trimmed by 0 bases and J by 12 bases, 8 bases remained unmatched. The CDR3 spans 15 residues. Germline-derived CDR1 and CDR2 are SNHLY and FYNNEI. The chain's CDR3 is CASSEAALAGAGQFF. In nucleotides, the CDR3 is TGTGCCAGCAGTGAAGCGGCGCTAGCGGGGGCGGGGCAGTTCTTC.

The V gene is TRBV21-1, the J gene TRBJ1-2; TRBD1 reflects the table's D call only, with no check against the DNA. TRBV21-1 is noted as a pseudogene. CDR3 length equals 17 residues. The CDR3 DNA reads as TGTGCCAGCAGCAAAGTCCAGGGGGCGCCGTATGACTATGGCTACACCTTC. The encoded protein is CASSKVQGAPYDYGYTF.

This clone was seen a single time. The chain combines TRBV29-1 with TRBJ2-2; 8 bases are shared with TRBD1. Germline CDR1 SQVTM, CDR2 ANQGSEA. The CDR3 has 15 amino acids. V lost 6 bases, J lost 1 base, and 7 bases stayed unmatched. The CDR3 here is CSVRSGTGNTGELFF. DNA for the CDR3: TGCAGCGTCAGGTCCGGGACAGGGAACACCGGGGAGCTGTTTTTT.

The CDR3 protein is CASSARQGEAIEQYF. For the CDR3, the DNA is TGTGCCAGCAGCGCTCGACAGGGGGAGGCTATCGAGCAGTACTTC. The chain employs TRBV28 and TRBJ2-7; 9 bases fit TRBD1. The germline gives CDR1 MDHEN, CDR2 SYDVKM. Trimming removed 6 bases from V and 6 bases from J; junction bases left unmatched: 12. The CDR3 contains 15 residues. The entire variable domain, with the rest obtained from reference TRBV28 and TRBJ2-7, is as follows: DVKVTQSSRYLVKRTGEKVFLECVQDMDHENMFWYRQDPGLGLRLIYFSYDVKMKEKGDIPEGYSVSREKKERFSLILESASTNQTSMYLCASSARQGEAIEQYFGPGTRLTVT.

The gene calls are TRBV18 and TRBJ2-1; no firm D call. V lost 2 bases and J 7 bases, leaving 6 bases between the germline ends. CDR1 KGHSH and CDR2 LQKENI come from the germline V gene. CDR3 length equals 12 residues. CDR3 region: CASSPYGNEQFF. CDR3 DNA: TGTGCCAGCTCACCATACGGTAATGAGCAGTTCTTC. Supplemented by reference TRBV18 and TRBJ2-1, the full variable domain reads NAGVMQNPRHLVRRRGQEARLRCSPMKGHSHVYWYRQLPEEGLKFMVYLQKENIIDESGMPKERFSAEFPKEGPSILRIQQVVRGDSAAYFCASSPYGNEQFFGPGTRLTVL.

J is TRBJ2-4 and V is TRBV3-1 (or the pseudogene TRBV3-2); 8 nucleotides match TRBD2. CDR1 LGHDT and CDR2 YNNKEL come from the germline V gene (reference sequence). V shed 0 bases, J shed 7 bases, and the junction held 2 bases outside the gene matches. CDR3 size: 14 residues. The CDR3 reads CASSQEGGGNIQYF. DNA for the CDR3: TGTGCCAGCAGCCAAGAGGGCGGGGGGAACATTCAGTACTTC.

The J gene is TRBJ1-6, the V gene TRBV6-5; D remains unclear. Trimming took 4 bases from V and 7 from J, leaving 8 bases between them. This CDR3 comprises 13 residues. CDR1 is MNHEY, CDR2 SVGAGI, per germline. The DNA for the CDR3 is TGTGCCAGCAGTTCGCAGAGGAATTCACCCCTCCACTTT. It specifies CASSSQRNSPLHF.

The rearrangement uses TRBV5-4 and TRBJ1-2, with a weak D call TRBD1 (6 bases). CDR1 is SGHNT and CDR2 is YYREEE in the germline V gene (reference sequence). V lost 1 base, J lost 3 bases, and 13 bases lay in between. The CDR3 totals 15 residues. The CDR3 sequence is CASSLSAGDDYGYTF. The CDR3 coding sequence is TGTGCCAGCAGCTTGTCGGCAGGGGATGACTATGGCTACACCTTC.

The chain recombines TRBV9 with TRBJ2-3, with TRBD2 matching 11 bases. V shed 4 bases and J 5 bases; nucleotides not matched to a gene: 9. CDR1 SGDLS and CDR2 YYNGEE come from the germline V gene. The CDR3 consists of 16 residues. This CDR3 reads CASSTWTSGFEDTQYF. The CDR3 DNA sequence: TGTGCCAGCAGCACCTGGACTAGCGGGTTCGAAGATACGCAGTATTTT.

The chain recombines TRBV7-2 with TRBJ1-6; D is ambiguous. CDR3 length: 15 amino acids. Germline values: CDR1 SGHTA, CDR2 FQGNSA. Trimming stripped 2 bases from V and 7 bases from J, with 12 bases between. The CDR3 loop is CASSLNGVGNSPLHF. In DNA form, the CDR3 reads TGTGCCAGCAGCTTAAACGGGGTAGGGAATTCACCCCTCCACTTT.

The chain is built from TRBV5-1 and TRBJ2-3, with D possibly TRBD2 on 5 matching bases. CDR1 is SGHRS, CDR2 YFSETQ, per germline. The length of the CDR3 is 16 residues. Trimming took 5 bases from V and 3 from J, leaving 19 bases between them. The CDR3 loop is CASRYAGHSATDTQYF. As DNA, the CDR3 is TGCGCCAGCAGGTATGCGGGCCATTCCGCGACAGATACGCAGTATTTT.

The chain combines TRBV9 with TRBJ2-7; possibly TRBD1 for D (5 bases). Germline lookup yields CDR1 SGDLS and CDR2 YYNGEE. Deletions cut 3 bases from V and 2 bases from J, with 15 bases between. This CDR3 region has 15 residues. The CDR3 sequence: CASSESPDIAYEQYF. CDR3 in DNA: TGTGCCAGCAGCGAGAGCCCGGACATTGCCTACGAGCAGTACTTC.

This chain joins TRBV3-1 (or the pseudogene TRBV3-2) and TRBJ2-7; the match to TRBD2 covers 8 bases. This CDR3 spans 15 amino acids. In germline, CDR1 is LGHDT, CDR2 YNNKEL (reference sequence). V shed 2 bases and J 3 bases; nucleotides not matched to a gene: 6. The CDR3 loop is CASSQHGGGNYEQYF. CDR3 nucleotide sequence: TGTGCCAGCAGCCAACACGGGGGGGGGAACTACGAGCAGTACTTC.

In this sample, this clone turned up a few times. The CDR3 nucleotides read TGCAGCGTTGAAGGAACGAAGGACATATACAATGAGCAGTTCTTC. Amino acids: CSVEGTKDIYNEQFF. This chain links TRBV29-1 with TRBJ2-1, with D possibly being TRBD1 (5 bases). V lost 1 base and J lost 4, with 14 bases in between. Per germline, CDR1 SQVTM and CDR2 ANQGSEA. The CDR3 spans 15 residues.